The clone carrying this T cell receptor beta chain has more than one count but fewer than ten. CDR1 is SGHTA and CDR2 is FQGNSA in the germline V gene. CDR3 size: 16 residues. J was trimmed by 1 base and V by 1 base; bases with no gene match: 2. The record originates from a study of T cell repertoires in cytomegalovirus infection. Across the study: Public TCR beta signatures indicated both CMV infection and matching HLA type.

TCRdb reanalysed the reads using MiXCR and keeps one entry per CDR3 protein. The profile shows about 320,000 distinct CDR3 sequences, over 7.5% of them singletons. This receptor was obtained from a human donor in good health (CMV status not recorded). Some clones in this sample may be carry-over from other donors' samples. V gene TRBV7-2 combines with J gene TRBJ2-4, with 9 bases lining up with TRBD1. Sequencing was performed on PBMCs. The DNA for the CDR3 is TGTGCCAGCAGCTTAGAAGGGACAGGGGCCAAAAACATTCAGTACTTC. It codes for CASSLEGTGAKNIQYF.